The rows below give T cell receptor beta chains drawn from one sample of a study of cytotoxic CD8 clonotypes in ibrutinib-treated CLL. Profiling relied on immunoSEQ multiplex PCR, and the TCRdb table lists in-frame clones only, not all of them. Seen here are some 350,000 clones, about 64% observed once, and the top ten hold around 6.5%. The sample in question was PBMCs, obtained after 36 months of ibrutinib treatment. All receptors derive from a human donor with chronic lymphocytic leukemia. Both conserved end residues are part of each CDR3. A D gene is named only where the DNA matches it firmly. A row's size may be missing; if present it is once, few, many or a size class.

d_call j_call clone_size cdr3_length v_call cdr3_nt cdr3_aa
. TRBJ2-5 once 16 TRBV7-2 TGTGCCAGCAGCTTAGCCCGGACACCCCAGTCGGAGACCCAGTACTTC CASSLARTPQSETQYF
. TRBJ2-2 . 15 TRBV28 TGTGCCAGCAGTTTGGGAGCCAAGAGCACCGGGGAGCTGTTTTTT CASSLGAKSTGELFF
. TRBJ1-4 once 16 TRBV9 TGTGCCAGCAGCGTAGCCTCGGGCGTTGCAAATGAAAAACTGTTTTTT CASSVASGVANEKLFF
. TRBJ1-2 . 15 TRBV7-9 TGTGCCAGCAGCTCCCCCCGGGGGGGCGAAGGAGGCTACACCTTC CASSSPRGGEGGYTF
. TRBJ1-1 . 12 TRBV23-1 TGCGCCAGCAGTCAGAACAACACTGAAGCTTTCTTT CASSQNNTEAFF
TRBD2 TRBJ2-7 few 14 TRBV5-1 TGCGCCAGCAGCGCAGCGGGGTCCTCCTACGAGCAGTACTTC CASSAAGSSYEQYF
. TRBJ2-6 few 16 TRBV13 TGTGCCAGCAGCCCAGGGGGGAGTGGTGGGGCCAACGTCCTGACTTTC CASSPGGSGGANVLTF
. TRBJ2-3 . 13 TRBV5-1 TGCGCCAGCAGCTGGGACAGCACAGATACGCAGTATTTT CASSWDSTDTQYF
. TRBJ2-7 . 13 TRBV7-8 TGTGCCAGCAGCTCAGGGGTCCAAAACGAGCAGTACTTC CASSSGVQNEQYF
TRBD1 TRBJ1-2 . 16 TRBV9 TGTGCCAGCAGCCTCCATGGGACAGGGGCGGTACAGGGCTACACCTTC CASSLHGTGAVQGYTF
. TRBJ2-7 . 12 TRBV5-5 TGTGCCAGCAGCTTGTATTCCTCGGGGTGGGACTTC CASSLYSSGWDF
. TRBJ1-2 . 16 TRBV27 TGTGCCAGCAGTTTCGGGGGGATCGAGGGCCTCTATGGCTACACCTTC CASSFGGIEGLYGYTF
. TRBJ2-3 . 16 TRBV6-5 TGTGCCAGCAGTTTTCTTACTTGGCAGCGCACAGATACGCAGTATTTT CASSFLTWQRTDTQYF
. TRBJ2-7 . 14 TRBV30 TGTGCCTGGAGTTTTGCGAATAGCTCCTACGAGCAGTACTTC CAWSFANSSYEQYF
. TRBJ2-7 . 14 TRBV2 TGTGCCAGCAGTGGCCTGGACAGCTCCTACGAGCAGTACTTC CASSGLDSSYEQYF
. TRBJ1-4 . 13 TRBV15 TGTGCCACCAGCAGAGCTAAGGATGAAAAACTGTTTTTT CATSRAKDEKLFF
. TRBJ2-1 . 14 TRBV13 TGTGCCAGCACCAAACGGGACTCCTACAATGAGCAGTTCTTC CASTKRDSYNEQFF
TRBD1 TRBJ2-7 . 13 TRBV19 TGTGCCAGTGGGACAGGGGCAATAGGTGAGCAGTACTTC CASGTGAIGEQYF
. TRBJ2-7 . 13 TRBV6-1 TGTGCCAGCAGTGGGACGGCCCGAGACGAGCAGTACTTC CASSGTARDEQYF
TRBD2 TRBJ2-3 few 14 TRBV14 TGTGCCAGCAGCCAAGCAGGGAGGGCAGATACGCAGTATTTT CASSQAGRADTQYF
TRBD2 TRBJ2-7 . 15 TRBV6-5 TGTGCCAGCAGAGGACTAGCGGGAGTATCCTACGAGCAGTACTTC CASRGLAGVSYEQYF
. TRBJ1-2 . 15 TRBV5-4 TGTGCCAGCAGCCTCGATGGTTTGGTACGGTATGGCTACACCTTC CASSLDGLVRYGYTF
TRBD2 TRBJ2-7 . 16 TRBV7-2 TGTGCCAGCAGCCCCCGCCCCGCGGGGGTAGACTCCGAGCAGTACTTC CASSPRPAGVDSEQYF
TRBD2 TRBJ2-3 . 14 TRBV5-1 TGCGCCAGCAGCTCCGGGACTAGCGGGGGGACGCAGTATTTT CASSSGTSGGTQYF
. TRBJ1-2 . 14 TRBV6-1 TGTGCCAGCGACTTCCGGGACGTATACTATGGCTACACCTTC CASDFRDVYYGYTF
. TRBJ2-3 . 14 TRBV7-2 TGTGCCAGCAGCTTAGTGGCCTTCTTGGATACGCAGTATTTT CASSLVAFLDTQYF
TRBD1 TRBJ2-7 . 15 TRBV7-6 TGTGCCAGCAGCCCGATGGACAGGGATCCCTACGAGCAGTACTTC CASSPMDRDPYEQYF
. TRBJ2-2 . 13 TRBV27 TGTGCCAGCAGTTTAAGGGCCAGCGGGGAGCTGTTTTTT CASSLRASGELFF
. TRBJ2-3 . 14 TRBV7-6 TGTGCCAGCAGCTTAGAGGTAGTTCCCGATACGCAGTATTTT CASSLEVVPDTQYF
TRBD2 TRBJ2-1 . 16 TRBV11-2 TGTGCCAGCAGCCCGATAAGCGGGAGCTCCTACAATGAGCAGTTCTTC CASSPISGSSYNEQFF
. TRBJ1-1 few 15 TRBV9 TGTGCCAGCACGGATGTCTCTACAGCGAACACTGAAGCTTTCTTT CASTDVSTANTEAFF
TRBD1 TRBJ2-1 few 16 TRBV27 TGTGCCAGCAGTCCTCCGACAGGGGTCTCCTACAATGAGCAGTTCTTC CASSPPTGVSYNEQFF
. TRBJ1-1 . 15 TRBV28 TGTGCCAGCAGTTTAACCGTGATAATGAACACTGAAGCTTTCTTT CASSLTVIMNTEAFF
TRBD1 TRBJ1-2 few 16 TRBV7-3 TGTGCCAGCAGCTTACGAGTTGGAGGGGGCAGTTATGGCTACACCTTC CASSLRVGGGSYGYTF
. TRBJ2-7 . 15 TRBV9 TGTGCCAGCAGCGTAAGGGTAGGGGGTGTTCGCGAGCAGTACTTC CASSVRVGGVREQYF
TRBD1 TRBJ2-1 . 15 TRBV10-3 TGTGCCACCCTCGGATCGGGACAGGGGGCCAATGAGCAGTTCTTC CATLGSGQGANEQFF
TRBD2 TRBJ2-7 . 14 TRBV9 TGTGCCAGCAGCGAGACTAGCGGGACCTACGAGCAGTACTTC CASSETSGTYEQYF
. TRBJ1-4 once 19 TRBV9 TGTGCCAGCAGCCCTGGACATTCATCCTCCGGGGCAACTAATGAAAAACTGTTTTTT CASSPGHSSSGATNEKLFF
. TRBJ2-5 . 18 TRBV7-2 TGTGCCAGCAGCTTAGCGCACCATTCTCCGGGACCACAAGAGACCCAGTACTTC CASSLAHHSPGPQETQYF
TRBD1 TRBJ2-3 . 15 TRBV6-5 TGTGCCAGCAGTCACGACAGGGGGATGTCAGATACGCAGTATTTT CASSHDRGMSDTQYF
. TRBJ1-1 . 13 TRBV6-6 TGTGCCAGCAGTTACCTAGGGAACACTGAAGCTTTCTTT CASSYLGNTEAFF
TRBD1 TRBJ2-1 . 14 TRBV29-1 TGCAGCGTTGTTAGGGGACAGGGAAGAAATGAGCAGTTCTTC CSVVRGQGRNEQFF
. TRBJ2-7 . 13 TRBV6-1 TGTGCCAGCAGTGAAGAACCAAGCTACGAGCAGTACTTC CASSEEPSYEQYF
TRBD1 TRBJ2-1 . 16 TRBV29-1 TGCAGCGTGAAAATAGTAGGGACAGGGTACTACAATGAGCAGTTCTTC CSVKIVGTGYYNEQFF
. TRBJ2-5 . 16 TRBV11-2 TGTGCCAGCAGCTTAGTGGCAGTTTCGTACCAAGAGACCCAGTACTTC CASSLVAVSYQETQYF
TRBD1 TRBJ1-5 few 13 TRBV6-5 TGTGCCAGTAGGACAGGGGTCAATCAGCCCCAGCATTTT CASRTGVNQPQHF
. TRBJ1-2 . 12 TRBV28 TGTGCCAGCACCCCTCGGAGATCCGGCTACACCTTC CASTPRRSGYTF
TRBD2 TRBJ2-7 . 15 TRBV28 TGTGCCAGCAGTTTTCTGCTAGCGGGAGGTCGGGAGCAGTACTTC CASSFLLAGGREQYF
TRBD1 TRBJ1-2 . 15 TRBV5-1 TGCGCCAGCAGCCCAATCAGACAGGGGGCCTATGGCTACACCTTC CASSPIRQGAYGYTF
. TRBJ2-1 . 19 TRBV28 TGTGCCAGCAGTTATCCCCTCAATTTGTGGAATAGCGGACCTAATGAGCAGTTCTTC CASSYPLNLWNSGPNEQFF
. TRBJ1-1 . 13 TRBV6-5 TGTGCCAGCAAGGCAGGAGTGAACACTGAAGCTTTCTTT CASKAGVNTEAFF
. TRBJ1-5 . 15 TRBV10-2 TGCGCCAGCAGTGAGTCCATAGGGTTTAGGCAGCCCCAGCATTTT CASSESIGFRQPQHF
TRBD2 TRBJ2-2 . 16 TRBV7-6 TGTGCCAGCAGCTTACGTGTAGCGGGGGGTTCCGGGGAGCTGTTTTTT CASSLRVAGGSGELFF
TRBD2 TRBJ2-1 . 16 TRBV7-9 TGCGCCAGCAGCCAAGATGGGACTAGCGGCTACAATGAGCAGTTCTTC CASSQDGTSGYNEQFF
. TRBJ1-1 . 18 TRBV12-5 TGTGCTAGTGGTTTGACCCAGGGGAGTTGGGTTAGGAACACTGAAGCTTTCTTT CASGLTQGSWVRNTEAFF
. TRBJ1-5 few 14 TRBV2 TGTGCCAGCTGGGCGGGGTATAGCAATCAGCCCCAGCATTTT CASWAGYSNQPQHF
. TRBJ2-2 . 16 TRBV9 TGTGCCAGCAGCGTAGTCACAGGAAGCATCACCGGGGAGCTGTTTTTT CASSVVTGSITGELFF
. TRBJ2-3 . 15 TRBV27 TGTGCCAGCAGTACCCACAGGATCCCCACAGATACGCAGTATTTT CASSTHRIPTDTQYF